The entry that follows covers one T cell receptor (beta chain) sequence. The CDR3 runs to 15 residues. Germline V gene sequence: CDR1 LNHDA, CDR2 SQIVND (reference sequence). The junction had 11 bases not matched to a gene; V was cut back by 5 bases and J by 7 bases. RNA transcripts provided the source from which TCR beta CDR3 regions were amplified. The TCR CDR3 was amplified in a first-round RT-PCR using the HTBI primer set. TCRdb re-analysed the multiplex PCR reads in MiXCR, keeping a single row per CDR3 protein. In the table there are around 500,000 distinct CDR3 sequences, approximately 15% of which are singletons. The source of the sample is a study of T cells in Graves' hyperthyroidism and ophthalmopathy. Graves' hyperthyroidism is called stable when ophthalmopathy does not progress within 18 months. Together with thyroid ultrasound, orbital computed tomography, serum thyroxine and TRAb, clinical symptoms were used for diagnoses.

The sequenced sample consisted of blood. The TCR comes from a woman aged 18-29 years with Graves' hyperthyroidism. The genes are TRBV19 and TRBJ1-5; 7 bases line up with TRBD1. The CDR3 nucleotides read TGTGCCAGTAGTGTCAACGACAGGGCCTCACAGCCCCAGCATTTT. Translated, it gives CASSVNDRASQPQHF.